This TCR beta chain was observed in a study of identical twins. V was shortened by 5 bases and J by 3 bases, with 20 bases between the two germline ends. Germline-derived CDR1 and CDR2 are SGHVS and FNYEAQ. The CDR3 sequence is 17 residues long. TCRdb recomputed calls from the 5' RACE reads with MiXCR, one row per CDR3 protein. Here the sample spans fewer than 900,000 distinct CDR3 sequences, around 20% being singletons. This same sample was also taken into another study, of T cells expressing NK-cell markers. Per that study: Among the experiments, several used an anti-gamma-delta TCR antibody to restrict sorting to alpha-beta TCR T cells. Also leading the CD3+CD56-NKG2C+ fraction in a handful of donors were these clonotypes.

The TCR sequence derives from a woman aged 18-30 years in good health. V and J are TRBV7-6 and TRBJ1-3, with D possibly TRBD1 on 5 matching bases. What was sequenced was PBMCs. The CDR3 loop reads CASSPRDGTNFGNTIYF. CDR3 bases: TGTGCCAGCAGCCCGAGGGACGGAACGAACTTTGGAAACACCATATATTTT.